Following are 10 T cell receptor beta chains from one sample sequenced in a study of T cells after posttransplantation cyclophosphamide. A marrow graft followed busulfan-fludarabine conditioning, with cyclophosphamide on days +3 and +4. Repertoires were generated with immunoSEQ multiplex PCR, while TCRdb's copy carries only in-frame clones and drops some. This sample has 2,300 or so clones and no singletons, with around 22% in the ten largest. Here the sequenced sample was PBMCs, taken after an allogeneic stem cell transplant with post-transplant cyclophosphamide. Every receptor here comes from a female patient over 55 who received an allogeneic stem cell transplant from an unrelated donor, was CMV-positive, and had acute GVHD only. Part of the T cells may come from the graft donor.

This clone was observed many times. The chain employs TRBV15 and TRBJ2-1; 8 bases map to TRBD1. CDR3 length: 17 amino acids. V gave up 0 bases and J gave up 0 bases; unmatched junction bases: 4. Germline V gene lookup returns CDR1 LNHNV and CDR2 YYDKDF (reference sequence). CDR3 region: CATSRDPGTGSYNEQFF. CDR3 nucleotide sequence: TGTGCCACCAGCAGAGACCCCGGGACAGGCTCCTACAATGAGCAGTTCTTC.

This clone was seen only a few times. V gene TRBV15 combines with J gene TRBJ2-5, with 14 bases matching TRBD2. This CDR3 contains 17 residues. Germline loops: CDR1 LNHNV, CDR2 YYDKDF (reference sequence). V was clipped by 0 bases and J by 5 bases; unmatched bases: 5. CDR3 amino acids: CATSRDRLAGGSETQYF. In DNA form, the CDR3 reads TGTGCCACCAGCAGAGACCGACTAGCGGGAGGGTCTGAGACCCAGTACTTC. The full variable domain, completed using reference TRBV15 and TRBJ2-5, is DAMVIQNPRYQVTQFGKPVTLSCSQTLNHNVMYWYQQKSSQAPKLLFHYYDKDFNNEADTPDNFQSRRPNTSFCFLDIRSPGLGDTAMYLCATSRDRLAGGSETQYFGPGTRLLVL.

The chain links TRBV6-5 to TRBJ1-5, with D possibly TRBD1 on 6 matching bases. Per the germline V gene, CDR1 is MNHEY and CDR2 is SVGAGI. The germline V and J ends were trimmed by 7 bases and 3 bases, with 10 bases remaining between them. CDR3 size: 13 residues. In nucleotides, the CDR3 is TGTGCCAGCACAACAGGGAACAATCAGCCCCAGCATTTT. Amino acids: CASTTGNNQPQHF.

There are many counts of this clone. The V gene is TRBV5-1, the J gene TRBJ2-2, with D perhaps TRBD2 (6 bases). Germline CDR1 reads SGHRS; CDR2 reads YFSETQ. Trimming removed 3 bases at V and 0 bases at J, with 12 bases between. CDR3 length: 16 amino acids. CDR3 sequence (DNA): TGCGCCAGCAGCTCGATAGCGGTTACGAACACCGGGGAGCTGTTTTTT. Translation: CASSSIAVTNTGELFF.

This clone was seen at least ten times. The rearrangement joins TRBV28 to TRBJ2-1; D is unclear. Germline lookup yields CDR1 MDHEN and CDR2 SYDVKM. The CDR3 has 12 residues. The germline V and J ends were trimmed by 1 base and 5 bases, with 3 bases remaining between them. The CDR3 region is CASSLFNNEQFF. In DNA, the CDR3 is TGTGCCAGCAGTTTATTCAACAATGAGCAGTTCTTC.

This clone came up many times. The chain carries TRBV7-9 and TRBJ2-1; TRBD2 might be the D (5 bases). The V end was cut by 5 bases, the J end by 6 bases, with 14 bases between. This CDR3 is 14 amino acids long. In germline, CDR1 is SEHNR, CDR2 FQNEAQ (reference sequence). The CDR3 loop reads CASSQAGVTNEQFF. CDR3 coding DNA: TGTGCCAGCAGCCAAGCCGGGGTTACCAATGAGCAGTTCTTC.

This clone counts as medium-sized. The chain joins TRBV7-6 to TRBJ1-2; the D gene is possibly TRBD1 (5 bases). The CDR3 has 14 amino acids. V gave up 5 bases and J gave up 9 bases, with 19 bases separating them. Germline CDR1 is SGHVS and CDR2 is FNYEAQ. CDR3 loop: CASSGAGSLPSYTF. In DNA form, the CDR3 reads TGTGCCAGCAGCGGGGCCGGGAGCCTCCCCAGCTACACCTTC.

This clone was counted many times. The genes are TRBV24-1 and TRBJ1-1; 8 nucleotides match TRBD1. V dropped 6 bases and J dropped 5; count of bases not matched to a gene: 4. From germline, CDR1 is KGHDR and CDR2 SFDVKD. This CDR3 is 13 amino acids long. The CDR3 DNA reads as TGTGCCACCAGTTCGACAGGGGAGACTGAAGCTTTCTTT. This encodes CATSSTGETEAFF.

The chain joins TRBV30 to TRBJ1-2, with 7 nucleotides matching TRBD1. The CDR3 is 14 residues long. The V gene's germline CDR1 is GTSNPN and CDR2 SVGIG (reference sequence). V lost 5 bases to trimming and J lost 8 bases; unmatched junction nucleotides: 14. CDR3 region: CAWGEGTVLRGYTF. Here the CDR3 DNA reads TGTGCCTGGGGGGAAGGGACAGTCTTGAGGGGCTACACCTTC.

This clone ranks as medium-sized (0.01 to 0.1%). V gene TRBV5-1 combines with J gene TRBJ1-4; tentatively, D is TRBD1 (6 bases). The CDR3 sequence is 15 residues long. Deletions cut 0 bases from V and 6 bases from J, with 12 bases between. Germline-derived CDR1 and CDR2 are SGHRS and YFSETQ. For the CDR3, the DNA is TGCGCCAGCAGCTTGGGGGGAACAGGGTATGAAAAACTGTTTTTT. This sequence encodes CASSLGGTGYEKLFF.